These 11 T cell receptor beta chains were sequenced from one sample in a study of blood T cell repertoires in COVID-19. The protocol was immunoSEQ multiplex PCR, while the TCRdb copy is restricted to in-frame clones and leaves out a portion. This sample yields more than 400,000 clones, of which roughly nine tenths are seen a single time; about 0.65% belongs to the top ten. The sequenced sample consisted of PBMCs or T cells enriched from blood (not recorded which). The origin of the receptors is a woman younger than 30 who had recovered from COVID-19.

The V call is TRBV3-1 (or the pseudogene TRBV3-2), the J call TRBJ1-4; D not resolved. The length of the CDR3 is 12 residues. The ends were cut back, 4 bases at V and 3 bases at J, with 3 bases in the middle. CDR1 LGHDT and CDR2 YNNKEL come from the germline V gene (reference sequence). The chain's CDR3 is CASSPSNEKLFF. Here the CDR3 DNA reads TGTGCCAGCAGCCCTTCTAATGAAAAACTGTTTTTT.

V gene TRBV7-2 combines with J gene TRBJ1-3; TRBD1 aligns across 7 bases. Germline CDR1 is SGHTA and CDR2 is FQGNSA. This CDR3 has 15 residues. The V and J ends lost 2 bases and 1 base, in that order; junction bases with no gene match: 2. CDR3 coding DNA: TGTGCCAGCAGCTTACTCAGGGGGTCTGGAAACACCATATATTTT. It specifies CASSLLRGSGNTIYF. The variable domain in full, completed from reference TRBV7-2 and TRBJ1-3, reads GAGVSQSPSNKVTEKGKDVELRCDPISGHTALYWYRQSLGQGLEFLIYFQGNSAPDKSGLPSDRFSAERTGGSVSTLTIQRTQQEDSAVYLCASSLLRGSGNTIYFGEGSWLTVV.

This clone has a handful of counts. CDR3 in DNA: TGTGCCAGCAGTTTTTCTGCAGGGGAGCGGCATGGCTACACCTTC. It encodes CASSFSAGERHGYTF. The J gene is TRBJ1-2, the V gene TRBV28, with D maybe TRBD1 (6 bases). Germline loops: CDR1 MDHEN, CDR2 SYDVKM. Trimming shortened V by 3 bases and J by 6 bases, and 17 bases separated the two germline ends. The CDR3 is made up of 15 amino acids.

The chain recombines TRBV27 with TRBJ2-7; TRBD1 aligns across 7 bases. Germline V gene lookup returns CDR1 MNHEY and CDR2 SMNVEV (reference sequence). The CDR3 runs to 15 residues. V trimming: 4 bases; J trimming: 0 bases; junction bases outside the gene matches: 6. The CDR3, as DNA: TGTGCCAGCAGTTCGCTGACAGGGAGCTCCTACGAGCAGTACTTC. As protein: CASSSLTGSSYEQYF.

CDR3 in DNA: TGTGCCAGCAGCTTGGGACTAAGGGACAGGATGAGGACTGAAGCTTTCTTT. It specifies CASSLGLRDRMRTEAFF. The chain joins TRBV5-6 to TRBJ1-1; 8 nucleotides agree with TRBD1. With V trimmed by 0 bases and J by 5 bases, 12 bases remained unmatched. Germline CDR1 and CDR2: SGHDT and YYEEEE. The CDR3 contains 17 residues.

The genes are TRBV3-1 (or the pseudogene TRBV3-2) and TRBJ2-5; 11 bases are shared with TRBD2. The CDR3 is made up of 15 amino acids. The germline V gene has CDR1 LGHDT and CDR2 YNNKEL (reference sequence). The J segment lost 7 bases and the V segment lost 7 bases, leaving 11 bases of the junction unmatched. DNA of the CDR3: TGTGCCAGCAATAGCGGGGGGGCCCAGATGGGGACCCAGTACTTC. Encoded protein: CASNSGGAQMGTQYF.

CDR3 loop: CASSPRTTYEQYF. CDR3 in DNA: TGTGCCAGTAGTCCCCGGACAACCTACGAGCAGTACTTC. This sequence joins TRBV19 and TRBJ2-7; a weak D match, TRBD1 (5 bases). The CDR3 covers 13 residues. The germline V and J ends were trimmed by 5 bases and 2 bases, with 10 bases remaining between them. Germline V gives CDR1 LNHDA, CDR2 SQIVND (reference sequence). Supplemented by reference TRBV19 and TRBJ2-7, the full variable domain reads DGGITQSPKYLFRKEGQNVTLSCEQNLNHDAMYWYRQDPGQGLRLIYYSQIVNDFQKGDIAEGYSVSREKKESFPLTVTSAQKNPTAFYLCASSPRTTYEQYFGPGTRLTVT.

This chain uses TRBV30 with TRBJ1-1; D perhaps matches TRBD1 (5 bases). CDR3 length: 13 amino acids. Germline V gives CDR1 GTSNPN, CDR2 SVGIG (reference sequence). V dropped 2 bases and J dropped 0 bases, with 7 bases sitting between them. The CDR3 region has the DNA TGTGCCTGGAGTAGGGGTATGAACACTGAAGCTTTCTTT. Protein: CAWSRGMNTEAFF.

Details on this clone: The DNA is omitted, as the CDR3 cannot be located on it reliably, and the CDR3 follows TCRdb's listing. V and J are TRBV5-1 and TRBJ1-2. Counting both end residues, the CDR3 totals 15 amino acids. CDR1 and CDR2 from the germline V gene are SGHRS and YFSETQ. CDR3: CASSFGSGGGYGYTF.

The chain combines TRBV5-1 with TRBJ2-5; 12 nucleotides line up with TRBD2. The V and J ends lost 0 bases and 2 bases, in that order; junction bases with no gene match: 5. This CDR3 spans 17 amino acids. Germline loops: CDR1 SGHRS, CDR2 YFSETQ. CDR3 nucleotide sequence: TGCGCCAGCAGCTTGGACCGGACTAGCGGGGAGCAAGAGACCCAGTACTTC. Translating it yields CASSLDRTSGEQETQYF.

The J gene is TRBJ2-5, the V gene TRBV7-2; 10 bases match TRBD2. Germline CDR1 reads SGHTA; CDR2 reads FQGNSA. With V trimmed by 10 bases and J by 4 bases, 12 bases remained unmatched. The CDR3 is 15 residues long. CDR3 DNA sequence: TGTGCCACCGGCACGACCAGCGGGGGGGGAGAGACCCAGTACTTC. The encoded protein is CATGTTSGGGETQYF.